The clone carrying this T cell receptor (beta chain) has just a few counts. This sample is drawn from a study of CD8 T cells in Susac syndrome. The RNA, about 0.5 to 1 ug, was put through reverse transcription using random hexamers. Amplification of the TCR beta CDR3 was carried out by immunoSEQ multiplex PCR, which spanned a total of 54 Vbeta and 13 Jbeta segments. MiXCR was run by TCRdb on the immunoSEQ multiplex PCR reads, yielding one entry per CDR3 protein. In the table there are roughly 110,000 distinct CDR3 sequences, approximately 91% of which are singletons. CDR3 length: 14 residues. V was trimmed by 2 bases and J by 0 bases, leaving 5 bases between them.

This TCR was sampled from a human donor in good health. The V call is TRBV12-3 or TRBV12-4, the J call TRBJ2-1; no definite D call. Sequenced material: CD4+ T cells from PBMCs. Here the CDR3 DNA reads TGTGCCAGCAGTTTAAGTGGCTCCTACAATGAGCAGTTCTTC. Residues: CASSLSGSYNEQFF.